This is a list of T cell receptor beta chains from one sample in a study of Graves' ophthalmopathy and Graves' hyperthyroidism. TCRdb used MiXCR to reprocess the multiplex PCR reads, holding one entry per CDR3 protein. The repertoire has over 11,000 distinct CDR3 sequences, 50% of them found once; the top ten carry around 50%. The specimen sequenced was peripheral blood. The receptor set was obtained from a woman in her 30s with Graves' ophthalmopathy. Each CDR3 is given with its conserved first and last residue. Only part of the rows carry a size: once, few, many, or a class if the clone is expanded.

CDR3aa: CATADRVDYEQYF
abundance: large
v_gene: TRBV2

CDR3aa: CAIGPGEATGELFF
abundance: NA
v_gene: TRBV10-3

CDR3aa: CSARVLIAKNIQYF
abundance: NA
v_gene: TRBV20-1

CDR3aa: CASSMGTSGSPEQFF
abundance: many
v_gene: TRBV19

CDR3aa: CSVEGPGQGAREQYF
abundance: NA
v_gene: TRBV29-1

CDR3aa: CASSYSVGDSNQPQHF
abundance: few
v_gene: TRBV6-6

CDR3aa: CASSWASSYEQYF
abundance: NA
v_gene: TRBV27

CDR3aa: CASSERGGVLSYEQYF
abundance: few
v_gene: TRBV2

CDR3aa: CASRPLAALAGANVLTF
abundance: NA
v_gene: TRBV28

CDR3aa: CASSAGSNQPQHF
abundance: NA
v_gene: TRBV2

CDR3aa: CATSRGPGQGNQPQHF
abundance: many
v_gene: TRBV15

CDR3aa: CSVAGTEKLFF
abundance: many
v_gene: TRBV29-1

CDR3aa: CSARPSGRDYNEQFF
abundance: medium-sized
v_gene: TRBV20-1

CDR3aa: CASSLVTSGYYEQYF
abundance: many
v_gene: TRBV7-2

CDR3aa: CASSPTGFSAEQYF
abundance: few
v_gene: TRBV11-2

CDR3aa: CASSESGDGANVLTF
abundance: many
v_gene: TRBV6-1

CDR3aa: CASSQEVGNAGELFF
abundance: NA
v_gene: TRBV4-2

CDR3aa: CSANSGLTGTSYEQYF
abundance: NA
v_gene: TRBV29-1

CDR3aa: CASSTLTAGAKETQYF
abundance: medium-sized
v_gene: TRBV5-8

CDR3aa: CASSLEGRSIHGYTF
abundance: NA
v_gene: TRBV7-9

CDR3aa: CASRTSQNTGELFF
abundance: NA
v_gene: TRBV2

CDR3aa: CAISRLDSYEQYF
abundance: NA
v_gene: TRBV10-3

CDR3aa: CASSDRDVNYGYTF
abundance: NA
v_gene: TRBV2

CDR3aa: CASSGETQYF
abundance: NA
v_gene: TRBV6-1

CDR3aa: CASSEAAGRGYEQFF
abundance: NA
v_gene: TRBV6-1

CDR3aa: CASRSPLLALHF
abundance: NA
v_gene: TRBV27

CDR3aa: CSAIAGGGPDTQYF
abundance: many
v_gene: TRBV20-1

CDR3aa: CSVTRTGGTGELFF
abundance: many
v_gene: TRBV29-1

CDR3aa: CASSLDRIGEQYF
abundance: few
v_gene: TRBV5-8

CDR3aa: CASSSRVGEQYF
abundance: few
v_gene: TRBV7-8

CDR3aa: CASSSRPGQHGNGELFF
abundance: medium-sized
v_gene: TRBV5-1

CDR3aa: CASSRAGTEETQYF
abundance: NA
v_gene: TRBV12-3/TRBV12-4

CDR3aa: CATSRDREETQYF
abundance: NA
v_gene: TRBV15

CDR3aa: CSATYREETQYF
abundance: once
v_gene: TRBV20-1

CDR3aa: CASSIPTGEYYGYTF
abundance: NA
v_gene: TRBV19

CDR3aa: CASSTRRGSPTQYF
abundance: NA
v_gene: TRBV19

CDR3aa: CSAPLYRSYEQYF
abundance: NA
v_gene: TRBV20-1

CDR3aa: CASSLRPLDNEQFF
abundance: medium-sized
v_gene: TRBV11-3

CDR3aa: CASSDLGGMNTEAFF
abundance: many
v_gene: TRBV12-3/TRBV12-4

CDR3aa: CASSLKSDEQFF
abundance: few
v_gene: TRBV12-3/TRBV12-4

CDR3aa: CSVEGSIKETQYF
abundance: few
v_gene: TRBV29-1

CDR3aa: CATSTGQGWTEAFF
abundance: once
v_gene: TRBV15

CDR3aa: CSVDHREGPLLYNEQFF
abundance: few
v_gene: TRBV29-1

CDR3aa: CASSSTGGSYEQYF
abundance: NA
v_gene: TRBV7-2

CDR3aa: CNASLRGYEQYF
abundance: NA
v_gene: TRBV20-1

CDR3aa: CASSPRAGQETQYF
abundance: NA
v_gene: TRBV6-5

CDR3aa: CASSPRRGVEQYF
abundance: NA
v_gene: TRBV24-1

CDR3aa: CASSGGAGAFYEQYF
abundance: medium-sized
v_gene: TRBV9

CDR3aa: CSATGTGLSYEQYF
abundance: NA
v_gene: TRBV20-1

CDR3aa: CASSFRQVSTDTQYF
abundance: NA
v_gene: TRBV7-9

CDR3aa: CASNRGGLASEQFF
abundance: NA
v_gene: TRBV2

CDR3aa: CASRPGQGKTQYF
abundance: few
v_gene: TRBV5-1

CDR3aa: CASSDGEFGGYTF
abundance: NA
v_gene: TRBV6-1

CDR3aa: CASSHAWKDTQYF
abundance: NA
v_gene: TRBV7-6

CDR3aa: CASSASGGTNQPQYF
abundance: NA
v_gene: TRBV9